This entry concerns a single T cell receptor (beta chain). No antigen is known for it. TCRdb used MiXCR to reprocess the RACE reads, holding one entry per CDR3 protein. Among tens of thousands of distinct CDR3 sequences listed, 6.7% were seen once. The data are from a study of human T cells and chemical hapten exposure. Findings of the study overall: PT1 expanded TCR counts and patch test score correlated positively.

Described time point: pre-sensitization, week 0. As for treatment: therapeutic diphenylcyclopropenone sensitization with weekly scalp DPC. This clonotype originated in a woman younger than 45 with alopecia areata. Some clones in this sample may be carry-over from other donors' samples. This specimen consisted of whole blood, obtained in connection with sensitization to the hapten diphenylcyclopropenone (DPC).

Here the CDR3 DNA reads TGTGCCAGCAGCCTAGCCTCCCCATTGAGTTCACCCCTCCACTTT. Protein product: CASSLASPLSSPLHF. The V call is TRBV11-2, the J call TRBJ1-6, with no clear D. V was cut by 5 bases and J by 9 bases, with 17 bases left in between. Germline-derived CDR1 and CDR2 are SGHAT and FQNNGV. CDR3 length equals 15 residues.